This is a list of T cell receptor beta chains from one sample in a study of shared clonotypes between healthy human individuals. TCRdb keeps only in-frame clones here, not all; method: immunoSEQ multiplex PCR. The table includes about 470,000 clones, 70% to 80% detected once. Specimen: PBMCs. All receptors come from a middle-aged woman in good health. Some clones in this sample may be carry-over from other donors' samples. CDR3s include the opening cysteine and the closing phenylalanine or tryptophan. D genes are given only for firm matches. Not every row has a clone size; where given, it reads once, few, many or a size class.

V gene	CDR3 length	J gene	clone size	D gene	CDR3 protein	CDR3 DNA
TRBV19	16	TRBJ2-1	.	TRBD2	CASSPLRGRFGNEQFF	TGTGCCAGTAGTCCTCTTCGCGGGAGGTTCGGGAATGAGCAGTTCTTC
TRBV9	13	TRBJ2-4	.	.	CASSVDGAGIQYF	TGTGCCAGCAGCGTAGACGGGGCGGGCATTCAGTACTTC
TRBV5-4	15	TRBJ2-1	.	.	CASSLGGGLYNEQFF	TGTGCCAGCAGCTTGGGTGGCGGGCTCTACAATGAGCAGTTCTTC
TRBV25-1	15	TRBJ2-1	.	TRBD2	CASSELSGGYNEQFF	TGTGCCAGCAGTGAATTGTCGGGAGGCTACAATGAGCAGTTCTTC
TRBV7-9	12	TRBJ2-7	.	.	CASSSTGVVGHF	TGTGCCAGCAGCTCCACCGGGGTAGTGGGCCACTTC
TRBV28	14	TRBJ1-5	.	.	CASSLFPRAQPQHF	TGTGCCAGCAGTTTATTTCCCAGGGCTCAGCCCCAGCATTTT
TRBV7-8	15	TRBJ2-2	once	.	CASSLQRSNTGELFF	TGTGCCAGCAGCTTACAGAGATCGAACACCGGGGAGCTGTTTTTT
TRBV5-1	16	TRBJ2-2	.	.	CASSFDPQGNTGELFF	TGCGCCAGCAGCTTTGACCCTCAGGGGAACACCGGGGAGCTGTTTTTT
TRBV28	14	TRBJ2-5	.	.	CASSPHRYGETQYF	TGTGCCAGCAGTCCCCACAGATATGGGGAGACCCAGTACTTC
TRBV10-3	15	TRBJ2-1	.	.	CAISESTETYNEQFF	TGTGCCATCAGTGAGTCGACAGAAACCTACAATGAGCAGTTCTTC
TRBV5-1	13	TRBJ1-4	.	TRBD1	CASSWDRVEKLFF	TGCGCCAGCAGCTGGGACAGGGTTGAAAAACTGTTTTTT
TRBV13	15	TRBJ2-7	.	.	CASSGAWGAPYEQYF	TGTGCCAGCAGCGGCGCGTGGGGGGCCCCCTACGAGCAGTACTTC
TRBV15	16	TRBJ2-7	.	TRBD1	CATSHQRRTGAGEQYF	TGTGCCACCAGCCACCAAAGGAGAACAGGGGCAGGGGAGCAGTACTTC
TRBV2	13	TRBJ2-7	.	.	CASSETGQYEQYF	TGTGCCAGCAGTGAAACAGGGCAATACGAGCAGTACTTC
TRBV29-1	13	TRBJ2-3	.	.	CSVRDTSTDTQYF	TGCAGCGTTCGGGACACTAGCACAGATACGCAGTATTTT
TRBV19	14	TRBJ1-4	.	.	CASSIVGFGEKLFF	TGTGCCAGTAGTATAGTTGGTTTCGGTGAAAAACTGTTTTTT